This T cell receptor beta chain was captured by sequencing in a study of OX40 agonist ivuxolimab in advanced cancers. Study-wide findings and caveats: Nonresponders, in some cases, also had low normalized T-cell clonal expansion. At doses 0.1 to 3.0 mg/kg, CD4+ and CD8+ clones expanded.

Germline CDR1 is LNHDA and CDR2 is SQIVND (reference sequence). The CDR3 sequence is 17 residues long. Trimming removed 3 bases from V and 2 bases from J, with 17 bases in between. Assay used: immunoSEQ multiplex PCR; TCRdb lists only in-frame clones, some missing. This table has more than 9,000 clones, roughly nine tenths appearing once. Worth noting for this clone: Its antigen is not identified.

The sequencing here drew on CD4+ or CD8+ T cells sorted from blood, taken in a trial of the OX40 agonist ivuxolimab. This TCR derives from an adult with an advanced solid tumor such as melanoma, head and neck, liver or kidney cancer. The chain joins TRBV19 to TRBJ1-5, with TRBD1 as a possible D gene (5 bases). The CDR3 DNA is TGTGCCAGTAGTATCCCACGATGGGGGGACGGCAATCAGCCCCAGCATTTT. Its protein product is CASSIPRWGDGNQPQHF.